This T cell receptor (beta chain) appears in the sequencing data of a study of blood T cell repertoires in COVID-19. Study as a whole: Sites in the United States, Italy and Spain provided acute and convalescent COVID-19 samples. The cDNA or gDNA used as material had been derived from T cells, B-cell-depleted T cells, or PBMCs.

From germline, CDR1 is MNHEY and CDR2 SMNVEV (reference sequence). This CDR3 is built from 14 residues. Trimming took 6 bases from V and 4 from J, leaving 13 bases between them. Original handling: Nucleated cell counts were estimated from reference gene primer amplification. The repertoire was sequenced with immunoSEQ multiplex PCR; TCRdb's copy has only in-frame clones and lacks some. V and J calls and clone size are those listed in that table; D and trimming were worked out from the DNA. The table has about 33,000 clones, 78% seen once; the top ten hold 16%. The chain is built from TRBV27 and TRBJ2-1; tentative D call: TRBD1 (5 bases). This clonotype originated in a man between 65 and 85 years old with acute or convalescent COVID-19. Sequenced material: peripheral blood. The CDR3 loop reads CASSQGYPYNEQFF. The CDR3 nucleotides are TGTGCCAGCAGCCAGGGATATCCTTACAATGAGCAGTTCTTC.